The 3 T cell receptor beta chains below all came from one sample that was sequenced in a study of cytomegalovirus exposure and HLA in healthy donors. The PCR had 60 Vbeta and 13 Jbeta primers. Profiling relied on immunoSEQ multiplex PCR, and the TCRdb table lists in-frame clones only, not all of them. This sample has 150,000 to 200,000 clones, with approximately 80% found just once. What was sequenced was PBMCs. The source is a male donor in good health and CMV-seropositive.

This clone was counted a single time. V gene TRBV15 combines with J gene TRBJ2-5; TRBD1 matches 9 bases. From germline, CDR1 is LNHNV and CDR2 YYDKDF (reference sequence). V gave up 3 bases and J gave up 0 bases; unmatched junction bases: 5. The CDR3 has 16 amino acids. DNA for the CDR3: TGTGCCACCAGCAGCCGGACAGGGGCGTACCAAGAGACCCAGTACTTC. Protein: CATSSRTGAYQETQYF.

The chain uses TRBV10-3 and TRBJ1-1; 8 bases map to TRBD1. V shed 6 bases and J 8 bases; nucleotides not matched to a gene: 11. The germline gives CDR1 ENHRY, CDR2 SYGVKD. The CDR3 consists of 14 residues. The CDR3 reads CAIRLQGEVMEAFF. In nucleotides, the CDR3 is TGTGCCATCAGACTACAGGGGGAGGTGATGGAAGCTTTCTTT.

CDR3 bases: TGCGCCAGCAGCCAAGAAAAACAGACGGCAGGAAAGAAACTGTTTTTT. Translation gives CASSQEKQTAGKKLFF. The rearrangement uses TRBV4-3 and TRBJ1-4; unclear D gene. The CDR3 sequence is 16 residues long. V was shortened by 0 bases and J by 11 bases, with 19 bases between the two germline ends. Germline V gives CDR1 LGHNA, CDR2 YSLEER.